Each of the 10 T cell receptor beta chains below was sequenced from the same sample in a study of immune heterogeneity within non-small cell lung tumors. Genomic DNA from bulk tumor acted as the template, and 600 ng was loaded per sample. Several widely spaced biopsies per primary tumor were taken during surgery. Untreated, newly diagnosed non-small cell lung cancer patients underwent curative surgery. The TCR beta CDR3 region underwent multiplex PCR amplification with 32 V and 13 J primers. TCRdb reprocessed the multiplex PCR reads with MiXCR, giving one entry per CDR3 protein. Among approximately 9,500 distinct CDR3 sequences listed, more than 25% were seen once. Material for sequencing was lung tumor tissue. The receptors shown here come from a woman between 50 and 59 years old with non-small cell lung cancer.

This clonotype turned up a few times. One junction end does not reproduce the germline sequence, and a read error may be involved. V gene TRBV11-3 combines with J gene TRBJ2-2, with D possibly matching TRBD2 (5 bases). Germline V lookup: CDR1 SGHNT, CDR2 YENEEA. The CDR3 spans 16 residues. For the CDR3, the DNA is TGTGCCAGCAGCCCCCTTGGAGGCGCGAACACCGGGGAGCTGCTTTTT. Its protein product is CASSPLGGANTGELLF.

By share, this clonotype counts as medium-sized. The V gene is TRBV30, the J gene TRBJ1-6, with 9 bases aligning to TRBD1. Germline loops: CDR1 GTSNPN, CDR2 SVGIG (reference sequence). With 2 bases clipped from V and 9 bases from J, the junction kept 11 bases outside the gene matches. This CDR3 region has 16 residues. CDR3 in amino acids: CAWSHRQGGRGSPLHF. The DNA for the CDR3 is TGTGCCTGGAGTCACCGACAGGGGGGACGGGGTTCACCCCTCCACTTT.

This clonotype appeared many times. This rearrangement joins TRBV28 to TRBJ2-7, with D perhaps matching TRBD2 (7 bases). Trimming left V 6 bases short and J 2 bases short, with 14 bases between. This CDR3 contains 14 residues. Germline V gives CDR1 MDHEN, CDR2 SYDVKM. The CDR3 spells CASRRGGETYEQYF. DNA of the CDR3: TGTGCCAGCAGGAGAGGGGGGGAGACCTACGAGCAGTACTTC.

The J gene is TRBJ1-1, the V gene TRBV7-9, with 7 bases identical to TRBD1. The CDR3 covers 14 residues. The V gene's germline CDR1 is SEHNR and CDR2 FQNEAQ (reference sequence). V trimming: 4 bases; J trimming: 5 bases; junction bases outside the gene matches: 7. CDR3 residues: CASSWRTGGTEAFF. CDR3 nucleotide sequence: TGTGCCAGCAGCTGGAGGACAGGCGGGACTGAAGCTTTCTTT.

This clonotype was counted at least ten times. The J gene is TRBJ1-1, the V gene TRBV28; D remains ambiguous. Germline assignment: CDR1 MDHEN and CDR2 SYDVKM. V dropped 2 bases and J dropped 5 bases, with 9 bases sitting between them. CDR3 length equals 13 residues. The CDR3 nucleotides are TGTGCCAGCAGTTTAGGAGGAAAAACTGAAGCTTTCTTT. Its protein is CASSLGGKTEAFF.

Comments on this clonotype: At one boundary the junction diverges from the germline segment, which might be a read error. V gene TRBV30 combines with J gene TRBJ2-7; 7 positions match TRBD2. The CDR3 runs 13 residues. Germline CDR1 GTSNPN, CDR2 SVGIG (reference sequence). The CDR3 DNA follows: TGTGCCTGGGGTGTAGCGGGCACCTACGAGCAGTACTTC. The encoded protein is CAWGVAGTYEQYF.

This clonotype is medium-sized by share. The genes are TRBV30 and TRBJ1-1; no firm D call. The CDR3 has 14 residues. V lost 3 bases, J lost 0 bases, and 11 bases lay in between. Germline CDR1 reads GTSNPN; CDR2 reads SVGIG (reference sequence). The CDR3 region is CAWSSVHLNTEAFF. The DNA of the CDR3 is TGTGCCTGGAGCTCGGTACATCTGAACACTGAAGCTTTCTTT.

The table lists this clonotype with many counts. The chain carries TRBV7-8 and TRBJ2-3, with 8 bases lining up with TRBD2. Germline V gives CDR1 SGHVS, CDR2 FQNEAQ. Losses at the gene ends were 3 bases for V and 2 bases for J; bases not matched to a gene: 13. The CDR3 is 18 residues long. For the CDR3, the DNA is TGTGCCAGCAGCTTGGGTTTATCCGGGAGGGGCGCCACAGATACGCAGTATTTT. Encoded protein: CASSLGLSGRGATDTQYF.

Turning to this clonotype: A much bigger clone sits one base away, suggesting this may be a read error. The chain has TRBV9 and TRBJ2-7; D is perhaps TRBD2 (6 bases). This CDR3 is built from 15 residues. Per germline, CDR1 SGDLS and CDR2 YYNGEE. CDR3 residues: CASSPDGGPYYEHYF. CDR3 nucleotide sequence: TGTGCCAGCAGCCCCGACGGGGGTCCCTACTACGAGCATTACTTC.

This clonotype has only a few counts. The chain combines TRBV2 with TRBJ2-5; perhaps D is TRBD1 or TRBD2 (5 bases each). CDR3 length: 15 amino acids. Germline-derived CDR1 and CDR2 are SNHLY and FYNNEI. The ends were cut back, 6 bases at V and 1 base at J, with 15 bases in the middle. CDR3 nucleotide sequence: TGTGCCAGCAGGGCTTCCGGGACGTTCCAAGAGACCCAGTACTTC. Its translation: CASRASGTFQETQYF.